This T cell receptor (beta chain) was profiled in a study of T-cell reconstitution after alpha-beta-depleted transplantation in children. Germline V gene sequence: CDR1 SQVTM, CDR2 ANQGSEA. The CDR3 covers 12 residues. The ends lost 7 bases at V and 1 base at J; junction bases unmatched: 4. Unique molecular identifiers were incorporated into the prepared TCRbeta library. TCRdb redid the calling of the PCR reads with MiXCR, one entry per CDR3 protein. The table records 150,000 to 250,000 distinct CDR3 sequences, 13% to 15% of them present only once. The source is a human donor who donated a stem cell graft to a child with acute lymphoblastic leukemia. The chain carries TRBV29-1 and TRBJ2-7; 7 bases fit TRBD2. The sample was PBMCs from the stem cell graft donor, taken from the stem cell graft. The CDR3 coding sequence is TGCAGCGGGGGGGGGTCTTCCTACGAGCAGTACTTC. It specifies CSGGGSSYEQYF.